The clone carrying this T cell receptor (beta chain) has at least ten counts. Together with a sample-barcoded 5' primer, a J-beta primer mix was included in a second PCR lasting about 7 to 11 cycles. TCRdb ran MiXCR on the 5' RACE reads and lists one entry per CDR3 protein. Of about 640,000 distinct CDR3 sequences listed, around 31% are singletons. The CDR3 covers 12 residues. V lost 1 base to trimming and J lost 12 bases, with 10 bases between them. From germline, CDR1 is MDHEN and CDR2 SYDVKM. The data are from a study of blood T cells in healthy people across ages. This sequence joins TRBV28 and TRBJ2-1; D is unclear. This sequence originates from a woman of 80 years or more in good health. Sequencing used blood. The CDR3 loop is CASSLSLVRQFF. Here the CDR3 DNA reads TGTGCCAGCAGTTTATCCCTAGTACGGCAGTTCTTC.